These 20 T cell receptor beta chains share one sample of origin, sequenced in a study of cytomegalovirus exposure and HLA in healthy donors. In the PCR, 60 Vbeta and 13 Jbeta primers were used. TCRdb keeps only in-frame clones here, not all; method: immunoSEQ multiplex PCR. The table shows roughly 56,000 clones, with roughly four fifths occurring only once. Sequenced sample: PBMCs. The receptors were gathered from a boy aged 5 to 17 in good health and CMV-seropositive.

For the CDR3, the DNA is TGTGCCAGCAGCTTCGGGAACAATGAGCAGTTCTTC. Translating gives CASSFGNNEQFF. The gene calls are TRBV7-9 and TRBJ2-1; a weak D match, TRBD2 (5 bases). Trimming left V 3 bases short and J 5 bases short, with 5 bases between. Germline-derived CDR1 and CDR2 are SEHNR and FQNEAQ (reference sequence). The CDR3 covers 12 residues.

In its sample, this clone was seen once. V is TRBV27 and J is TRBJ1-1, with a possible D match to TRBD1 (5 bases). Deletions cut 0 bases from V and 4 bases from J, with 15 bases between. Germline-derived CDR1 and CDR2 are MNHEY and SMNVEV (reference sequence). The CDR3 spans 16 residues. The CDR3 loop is CASSLSRVGGGTEAFF. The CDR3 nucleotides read TGTGCCAGCAGTTTATCGAGAGTGGGGGGGGGCACTGAAGCTTTCTTT.

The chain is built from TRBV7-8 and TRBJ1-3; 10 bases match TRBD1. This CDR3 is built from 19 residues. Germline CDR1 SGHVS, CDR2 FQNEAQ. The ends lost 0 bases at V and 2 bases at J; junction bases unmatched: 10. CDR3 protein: CASSLAGQGVNLPGNTIYF. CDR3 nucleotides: TGTGCCAGCAGCTTAGCAGGACAGGGGGTGAATCTCCCTGGAAACACCATATATTTT.

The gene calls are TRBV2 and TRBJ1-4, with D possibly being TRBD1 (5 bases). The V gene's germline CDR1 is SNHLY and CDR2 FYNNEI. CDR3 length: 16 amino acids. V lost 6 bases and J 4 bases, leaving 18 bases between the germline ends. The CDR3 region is CASRRTTVSNNEKLFF. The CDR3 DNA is TGTGCCAGCAGAAGGACAACAGTTTCTAATAATGAAAAACTGTTTTTT.

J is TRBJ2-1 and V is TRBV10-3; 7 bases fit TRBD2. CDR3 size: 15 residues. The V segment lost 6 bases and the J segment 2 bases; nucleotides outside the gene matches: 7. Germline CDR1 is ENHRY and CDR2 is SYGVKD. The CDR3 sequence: CAISSTSATYNEQFF. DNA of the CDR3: TGTGCCATCAGCTCCACTAGCGCAACCTACAATGAGCAGTTCTTC.

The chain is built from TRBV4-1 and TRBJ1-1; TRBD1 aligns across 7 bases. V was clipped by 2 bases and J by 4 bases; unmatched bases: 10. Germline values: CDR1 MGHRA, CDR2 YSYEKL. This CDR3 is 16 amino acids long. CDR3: CASSQKIQGVGTEAFF. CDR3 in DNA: TGCGCCAGCAGCCAAAAAATCCAGGGGGTTGGCACTGAAGCTTTCTTT.

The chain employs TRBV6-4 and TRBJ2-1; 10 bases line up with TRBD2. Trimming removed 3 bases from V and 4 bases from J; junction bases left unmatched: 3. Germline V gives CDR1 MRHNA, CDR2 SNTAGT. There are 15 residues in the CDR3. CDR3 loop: CASSEELAGYNEQFF. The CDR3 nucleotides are TGTGCCAGCAGTGAGGAACTAGCGGGGTACAATGAGCAGTTCTTC.

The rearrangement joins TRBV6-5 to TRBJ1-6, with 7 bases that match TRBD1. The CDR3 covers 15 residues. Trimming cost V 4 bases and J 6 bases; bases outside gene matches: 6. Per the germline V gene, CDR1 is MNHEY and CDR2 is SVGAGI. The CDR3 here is CASSLTGTANSPLHF. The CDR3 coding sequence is TGTGCCAGCAGTTTAACCGGGACAGCTAATTCACCCCTCCACTTT.

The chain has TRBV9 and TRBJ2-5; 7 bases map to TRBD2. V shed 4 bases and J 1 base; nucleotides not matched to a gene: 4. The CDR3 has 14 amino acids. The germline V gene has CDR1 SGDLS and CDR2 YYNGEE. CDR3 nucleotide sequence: TGTGCCAGCAGCTCCCCGGGGGGCCAAGAGACCCAGTACTTC. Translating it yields CASSSPGGQETQYF.

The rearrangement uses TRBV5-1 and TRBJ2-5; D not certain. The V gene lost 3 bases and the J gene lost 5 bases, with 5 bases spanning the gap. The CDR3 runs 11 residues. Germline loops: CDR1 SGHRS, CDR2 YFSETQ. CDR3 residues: CASSSIETQYF. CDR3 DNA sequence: TGCGCCAGCAGCTCCATCGAGACCCAGTACTTC.

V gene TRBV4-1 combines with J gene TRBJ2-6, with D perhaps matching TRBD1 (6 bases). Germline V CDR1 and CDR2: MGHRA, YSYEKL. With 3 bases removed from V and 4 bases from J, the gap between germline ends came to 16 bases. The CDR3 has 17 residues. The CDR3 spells CASSQGAGSRGANVLTF. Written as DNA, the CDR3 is TGCGCCAGCAGCCAGGGGGCGGGTAGCCGAGGGGCCAACGTCCTGACTTTC.

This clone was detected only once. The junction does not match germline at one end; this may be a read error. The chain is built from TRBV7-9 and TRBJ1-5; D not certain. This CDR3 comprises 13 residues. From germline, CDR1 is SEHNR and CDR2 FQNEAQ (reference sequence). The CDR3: CSSSPYSNQPQHF. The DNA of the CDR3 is TGTTCCAGCAGCCCTTATAGCAATCAGCCCCAGCATTTT.

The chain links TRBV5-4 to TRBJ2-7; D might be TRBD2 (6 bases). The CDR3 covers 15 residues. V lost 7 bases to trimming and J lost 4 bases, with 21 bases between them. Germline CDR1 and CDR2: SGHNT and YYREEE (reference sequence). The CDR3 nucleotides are TGTGCCAGCGGGATCGACGGGGGTCTTTATTACGAGCAGTACTTC. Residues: CASGIDGGLYYEQYF.

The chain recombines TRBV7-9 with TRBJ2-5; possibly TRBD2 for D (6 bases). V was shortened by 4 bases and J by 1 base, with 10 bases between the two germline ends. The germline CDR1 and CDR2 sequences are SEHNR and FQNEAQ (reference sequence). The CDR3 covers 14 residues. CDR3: CASSYRDFQETQYF. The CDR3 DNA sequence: TGTGCCAGCAGCTATAGGGACTTCCAAGAGACCCAGTACTTC.

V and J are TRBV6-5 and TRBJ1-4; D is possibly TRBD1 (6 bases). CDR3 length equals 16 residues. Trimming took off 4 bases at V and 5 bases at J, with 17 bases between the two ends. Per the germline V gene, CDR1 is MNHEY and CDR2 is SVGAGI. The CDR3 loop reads CASSSITGSHNEKLFF. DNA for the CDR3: TGTGCCAGCAGTTCGATTACAGGGAGTCACAATGAAAAACTGTTTTTT.

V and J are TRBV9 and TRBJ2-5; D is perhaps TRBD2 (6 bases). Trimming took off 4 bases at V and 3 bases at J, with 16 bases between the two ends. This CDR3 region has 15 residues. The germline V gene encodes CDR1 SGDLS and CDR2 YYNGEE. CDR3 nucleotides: TGTGCCAGCAGCCCGTGGTTGGGCGGGGAAGAGACCCAGTACTTC. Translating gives CASSPWLGGEETQYF.

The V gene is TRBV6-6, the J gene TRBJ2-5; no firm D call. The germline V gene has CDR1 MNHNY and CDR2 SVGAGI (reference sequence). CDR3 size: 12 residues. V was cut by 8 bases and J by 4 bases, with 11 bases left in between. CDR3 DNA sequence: TGTGCCAGCGGTTCTGTGCGAGAGACCCAGTACTTC. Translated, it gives CASGSVRETQYF.

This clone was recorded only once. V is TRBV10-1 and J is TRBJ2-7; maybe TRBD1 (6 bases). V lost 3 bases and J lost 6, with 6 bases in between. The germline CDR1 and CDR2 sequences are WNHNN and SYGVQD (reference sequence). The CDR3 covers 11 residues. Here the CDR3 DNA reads TGCGCCAGCAGTGACAGGGGCGAGCAGTACTTC. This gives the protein CASSDRGEQYF.

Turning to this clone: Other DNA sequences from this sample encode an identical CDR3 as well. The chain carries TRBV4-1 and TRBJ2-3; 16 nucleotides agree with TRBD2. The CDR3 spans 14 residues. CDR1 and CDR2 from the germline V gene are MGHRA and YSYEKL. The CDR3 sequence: CASGTSGGANTQYF. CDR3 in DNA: TGCGCTAGCGGGACTAGCGGGGGGGCCAATACGCAGTATTTT.

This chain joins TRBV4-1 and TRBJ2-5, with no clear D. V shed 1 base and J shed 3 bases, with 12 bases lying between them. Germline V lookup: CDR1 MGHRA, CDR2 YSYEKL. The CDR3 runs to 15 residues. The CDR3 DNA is TGCGCCAGCAGCCAAGGTACGCAGATTGAAGAGACCCAGTACTTC. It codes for CASSQGTQIEETQYF.